This TCR beta chain was sequenced for a study of Graves' ophthalmopathy and Graves' hyperthyroidism. The V end lost 6 bases, the J end lost 0 bases, and 11 bases lay between the germline ends. From germline, CDR1 is MNHEY and CDR2 SVGAGI. The CDR3 spans 14 residues. RNA transcripts provided the template for amplifying TCR beta CDR3 regions. Second-round multiplex PCR followed a first-round RT-PCR using HTBI primers. MiXCR, applied by TCRdb to the multiplex PCR reads, yields one record per CDR3 protein. The repertoire includes about 400,000 distinct CDR3 sequences, around 16% of them detected once, and 1.5% to 2% sits in the top ten. Clinical symptoms and serum thyroxine were used for diagnosis; TRAb, thyroid ultrasound and orbital computed tomography were also relied on.

The chain combines TRBV6-5 with TRBJ1-1, with a tentative D call TRBD1 (5 bases). Material for sequencing was peripheral blood. This clonotype was sampled from a woman aged 18-29 years with Graves' ophthalmopathy. Here the CDR3 reads CASRLQVVNTEAFF. The CDR3 coding sequence is TGTGCCAGCAGATTACAGGTGGTGAACACTGAAGCTTTCTTT.